Each of the 5 T cell receptor beta chains below was sequenced from the same sample in a study of T-cell reconstitution after alpha-beta-depleted transplantation in children. A library of TCRbeta sequences, prepared with unique molecular identifiers, was generated. TCRdb reprocessed the PCR reads via MiXCR and lists one record per CDR3 protein. The sample has approximately 210,000 distinct CDR3 sequences; roughly 18% are singletons. The sequencing here drew on PBMCs, mostly from graft donor cells, taken 360 days after TCRalphabeta/CD19-depleted stem cell transplant. These receptors came from a male patient between 2 and 10 years old who had a stem cell transplant for acute lymphoblastic leukemia, so the T cells may come from the graft donor.

The chain combines TRBV12-3 or TRBV12-4 with TRBJ2-7; D gene uncertain. This CDR3 has 11 residues. The germline V and J ends were trimmed by 8 bases and 3 bases, with 8 bases remaining between them. The CDR3 region has the DNA TGTGCCAGCGGCCACGGCTACGAGCAGTACTTC. It is translated as CASGHGYEQYF.

This clonotype turned up a few times. V and J are TRBV5-1 and TRBJ2-3; 8 bases are a match to TRBD2. Germline values: CDR1 SGHRS, CDR2 YFSETQ. V trimming: 0 bases; J trimming: 1 base; junction bases outside the gene matches: 1. The CDR3 has 15 residues. DNA of the CDR3: TGCGCCAGCAGCTTGGCAGCGGGAGGCACAGATACGCAGTATTTT. Residues: CASSLAAGGTDTQYF.

There are a few counts of this clonotype. J is TRBJ2-1 and V is TRBV11-3, with TRBD1 as a possible D gene (8 bases). CDR3 length: 14 residues. Germline V gene lookup returns CDR1 SGHNT and CDR2 YENEEA. V lost 3 bases to trimming and J lost 7 bases, with 13 bases between them. CDR3 sequence reads: CASSFTGGGNEQFF. CDR3 nucleotides: TGTGCCAGCAGCTTCACAGGGGGAGGGAATGAGCAGTTCTTC.

The sample holds a few counts of this clonotype. The V call is TRBV10-3, the J call TRBJ2-5; 10 nucleotides align to TRBD1. This CDR3 region has 15 residues. V was pared by 5 bases and J by 2 bases, with 5 bases of the junction left unmatched. Germline CDR1 reads ENHRY; CDR2 reads SYGVKD. CDR3 nucleotides: TGTGCCATCAGTACCGGGACAGGGGTTCAAGAGACCCAGTACTTC. Translated, it gives CAISTGTGVQETQYF.

This clonotype was found many times. The rearrangement links TRBV5-1 to TRBJ2-7; 7 bases map to TRBD1. CDR1 is SGHRS, CDR2 YFSETQ, per germline. V was clipped by 4 bases and J by 4 bases; unmatched bases: 8. CDR3 length equals 14 residues. CDR3 residues: CASSAWNRGYEQYF. CDR3 sequence (DNA): TGCGCCAGCAGCGCCTGGAACAGGGGTTACGAGCAGTACTTC.